Below, 10 T cell receptor beta chains from the same sample are listed, as sequenced in a study of blood T cells in healthy people across ages. It was with a sample-barcoded 5' primer and a J-beta primer mix that a second PCR of roughly 7 to 12 cycles was run. Each CDR3 protein gets one entry after TCRdb re-called the 5' RACE reads with MiXCR. This sample has some 760,000 distinct CDR3 sequences, with just under 25% found just once. The same specimen was also included in a second study, on T cells of mothers and their children.

The sequenced material came from blood. These receptors were collected from a boy aged 5-17 years in good health.

This chain links TRBV9 with TRBJ1-2; D unclear. This CDR3 region has 14 residues. The germline gives CDR1 SGDLS, CDR2 YYNGEE. The V end lost 3 bases, the J end lost 2 bases, and 11 bases lay between the germline ends. The CDR3 DNA is TGTGCCAGCAGCGAAACCCTACGGAACTATGGCTACACCTTC. This sequence encodes CASSETLRNYGYTF.

V is TRBV7-8 and J is TRBJ2-1; TRBD2 aligns across 11 bases. Germline V gene sequence: CDR1 SGHVS, CDR2 FQNEAQ. This CDR3 is 14 amino acids long. With V trimmed by 5 bases and J by 11 bases, 8 bases remained unmatched. The CDR3 DNA sequence: TGTGCCAGCAGCCCCTCGGGACTAGCGGATAAGCAGTTCTTC. As protein: CASSPSGLADKQFF. The full variable domain, completed using reference TRBV7-8 and TRBJ2-1, is GAGVSQSPRYKVAKRGQDVALRCDPISGHVSLFWYQQALGQGPEFLTYFQNEAQLDKSGLPSDRFFAERPEGSVSTLKIQRTQQEDSAVYLCASSPSGLADKQFFGPGTRLTVL.

V and J are TRBV7-3 and TRBJ2-1, with 8 bases identical to TRBD2. Germline loops: CDR1 SGHTA, CDR2 FQGTGA. V shed 1 base and J 7 bases; nucleotides not matched to a gene: 6. This CDR3 is 15 amino acids long. In DNA, the CDR3 is TGTGCCAGCAGCTTAAGAGCGGGAGTTGGGAATGAGCAGTTCTTC. Its translation is CASSLRAGVGNEQFF.

This clonotype was counted a few times. V usage is TRBV7-9 and J usage is TRBJ2-1; D might be TRBD2 (5 bases). The DNA end favors TRBJ2-7, so the J call may be wrong. The CDR3 runs to 16 residues. From germline, CDR1 is SEHNR and CDR2 FQNEAQ (reference sequence). The CDR3 region is CASSSRPGLREDEQYF. The CDR3 DNA is TGTGCCAGCAGCTCGAGACCAGGACTTCGCGAGGACGAGCAGTACTTC.

In its sample, this clonotype was seen a few times. The chain links TRBV6-2 or TRBV6-3 to TRBJ2-7; 8 positions agree with TRBD1. V shed 3 bases and J 2 bases; nucleotides not matched to a gene: 3. Germline loops: CDR1 MNHEY, CDR2 SVGEGT. CDR3 length: 14 residues. The CDR3 DNA is TGTGCCAGCAGTTATACGACAGGGGCCTACGAGCAGTACTTC. It translates to CASSYTTGAYEQYF.

This clonotype turned up a few times. DNA for the CDR3: TGTGCCAGCAGTGAAGCGCAAGGGTTACCCTTTGGCTACACCTTC. Protein sequence: CASSEAQGLPFGYTF. The genes are TRBV6-1 and TRBJ1-2; D not resolved. The V gene lost 0 bases and the J gene lost 7 bases, with 15 bases spanning the gap. In germline, CDR1 is MNHNS, CDR2 SASEGT. CDR3 length equals 15 residues.

The sample holds a few counts of this clonotype. The chain has TRBV4-1 and TRBJ1-4; D uncertain. Trimming left V 2 bases short and J 2 bases short, with 12 bases between. The CDR3 consists of 16 residues. Per the germline V gene, CDR1 is MGHRA and CDR2 is YSYEKL. The CDR3 here is CASSQRRELTNEKLFF. CDR3 sequence (DNA): TGCGCCAGCAGCCAACGCCGGGAGTTGACTAATGAAAAACTGTTTTTT.

The chain recombines TRBV2 with TRBJ2-2; D might be TRBD1 or TRBD2, each matching 5 bases. Looked up from germline, CDR1 is SNHLY and CDR2 is FYNNEI. With 5 bases removed from V and 5 bases from J, the gap between germline ends came to 15 bases. This CDR3 spans 15 amino acids. CDR3 region: CASSPGPISTGELFF. In DNA, the CDR3 is TGTGCCAGCAGTCCGGGACCGATTAGTACCGGGGAGCTGTTTTTT.

This clonotype was detected only a few times. V is TRBV11-2 and J is TRBJ1-1; the D is unclear. Germline values: CDR1 SGHAT, CDR2 FQNNGV. The CDR3 is made up of 13 amino acids. Trimming took off 0 bases at V and 5 bases at J, with 7 bases between the two ends. The CDR3, as DNA: TGTGCCAGCAGCTTAGATCGGCAGACTGAAGCTTTCTTT. It yields the protein CASSLDRQTEAFF.

This clonotype was detected a few times. This chain uses TRBV20-1 with TRBJ2-7; D is possibly TRBD1 (5 bases). The CDR3 is made up of 13 amino acids. V shed 0 bases and J shed 6 bases, with 12 bases lying between them. CDR1 is DFQATT, CDR2 SNEGSKA, per germline (reference sequence). This CDR3 is CSARDLARAEQYF. CDR3 in DNA: TGCAGTGCTAGAGATTTGGCCAGGGCCGAGCAGTACTTC.